This T cell receptor beta chain was recorded in a study of T-cell memory formation after mild COVID-19. CDR3 size: 13 residues. Points on this clonotype: The antigen is not known.

Findings and caveats of the study: Some clones that responded were present in memory (sampled pre-infection), which suggests cross-reactive memory joined. A balance of CD4 and CD8 characterized clones contracting day 15 to 85, whereas later expanders leaned CD4+.

TCRdb processed the 5' RACE reads anew with MiXCR; each CDR3 protein has one entry. The data contain around 300,000 distinct CDR3 sequences, approximately 18% of them singletons. This receptor was taken from a young man who had mild COVID-19 (a few samples of this study predate the infection). Cell type and time point are not known. Specimen: PBMCs or a T cell subset sorted from them (not recorded which). The chain couples TRBV21-1 to TRBJ1-1. TRBV21-1 represents a pseudogene. The CDR3 loop reads CASSPLAELEAFF. CDR3 sequence (DNA): TGTGCCAGCAGCCCGTTGGCGGAGTTGGAGGCTTTCTTT.